The 27 T cell receptor beta chains in this list originate from one sample, sequenced in a study of cytomegalovirus exposure and HLA in healthy donors. The primer mix had 60 Vbeta and 13 Jbeta primers. Some clones are missing from TCRdb's copy, which holds only in-frame ones; the method was immunoSEQ multiplex PCR. Here the sample spans a few hundred thousand clones, less than 85% being singletons. Sequenced input: PBMCs. These receptors originate from a girl under 10 years old in good health and CMV-seronegative.

With respect to this clone: A junction end diverges from the germline sequence, so it may reflect a read error. The rearrangement links TRBV7-9 to TRBJ2-7; maybe TRBD2 (5 bases). This CDR3 is 17 amino acids long. Looked up from germline, CDR1 is SEHNR and CDR2 is FQNEAQ (reference sequence). The CDR3 region has the DNA TGTGCCGGCAGCGCAAACGCTTATCGCGGAGACTACTACGAGCAGTACTTC. Translated: CAGSANAYRGDYYEQYF.

The rearrangement joins TRBV5-1 to TRBJ1-3; possible D gene TRBD1, 6 bases. CDR3 size: 16 residues. Per the germline V gene, CDR1 is SGHRS and CDR2 is YFSETQ. Trimming cost V 3 bases and J 0 bases, with 13 bases left between them. The CDR3 is CASSWGTDSSGNTIYF. CDR3 coding DNA: TGCGCCAGCAGCTGGGGAACGGACAGCTCTGGAAACACCATATATTTT.

The V call is TRBV2, the J call TRBJ2-1, with a weak D call TRBD2 (5 bases). CDR3 length: 13 amino acids. Germline loops: CDR1 SNHLY, CDR2 FYNNEI. V was shortened by 7 bases and J by 7 bases, with 14 bases between the two germline ends. The CDR3 DNA follows: TGTGCCAGCAAGGGAAGGGAGAGGAATGAGCAGTTCTTC. This codes for CASKGRERNEQFF.

This chain links TRBV4-2 with TRBJ2-2; TRBD2 agrees at 7 bases. CDR1 and CDR2 from the germline V gene are LGHNA and YNFKEQ. This CDR3 is built from 14 residues. After removal of 4 bases from V and 1 base from J, the junction contained 0 bases not matched to a gene. In DNA form, the CDR3 reads TGTGCCAGCAGCCTAGCGGGGAACACCGGGGAGCTGTTTTTT. Translation gives CASSLAGNTGELFF.

This sequence joins TRBV15 and TRBJ2-1; D remains ambiguous. The V gene's germline CDR1 is LNHNV and CDR2 YYDKDF (reference sequence). The CDR3 runs to 11 residues. The V gene lost 5 bases and the J gene lost 6 bases, with 5 bases spanning the gap. The CDR3 sequence is CATSWANEQFF. The DNA of the CDR3 is TGTGCCACCAGCTGGGCCAATGAGCAGTTCTTC.

This clone appeared once. V and J are TRBV7-9 and TRBJ2-5, with 9 nucleotides matching TRBD2. The J segment lost 5 bases and the V segment lost 1 base, leaving 5 bases of the junction unmatched. Germline lookup yields CDR1 SEHNR and CDR2 FQNEAQ (reference sequence). The CDR3 loop spans 15 amino acids. CDR3 coding DNA: TGTGCCAGCAGCTTAGGGCGGGAGGGCCTCGAGACCCAGTACTTC. Translation: CASSLGREGLETQYF.

In this sample, this clone turned up once. The chain links TRBV29-1 to TRBJ1-2, with a tentative D call TRBD1 (6 bases). V was cut by 6 bases and J by 4 bases, with 12 bases left in between. There are 12 residues in the CDR3. The germline V gene has CDR1 SQVTM and CDR2 ANQGSEA. In DNA form, the CDR3 reads TGCAGCGTCCTACAGGGTGTCTATGGCTACACCTTC. This codes for CSVLQGVYGYTF.

The chain is built from TRBV4-1 and TRBJ1-2; TRBD1 is a possible D gene (5 bases). Per germline, CDR1 MGHRA and CDR2 YSYEKL. CDR3 length equals 15 residues. The V end was cut by 5 bases, the J end by 6 bases, with 19 bases between. The CDR3 region has the DNA TGCGCCAGCAGCAAAAAATTCATGGGGGGTGATGGCTACACCTTC. Translating gives CASSKKFMGGDGYTF.

The chain employs TRBV23-1 and TRBJ2-1; TRBD1 aligns across 7 bases. TRBV23-1 is designated an ORF whose function remains uncertain. There are 14 residues in the CDR3. After removal of 4 bases from V and 6 bases from J, the junction contained 6 bases not matched to a gene. Here the CDR3 reads CASSPRQGSNEQFF. The CDR3, as DNA: TGCGCCAGCAGTCCGAGACAGGGAAGCAATGAGCAGTTCTTC.

This clone has more than one count but fewer than ten. This rearrangement joins TRBV19 to TRBJ1-6; D might be TRBD1 (5 bases). V gave up 7 bases and J gave up 7 bases, with 20 bases separating them. The CDR3 consists of 16 residues. Germline V gene data show CDR1 as LNHDA and CDR2 as SQIVND (reference sequence). The CDR3 DNA follows: TGTGCCAGTACAGCGGGGGGTCAAATTGGGAATTCACCCCTCCACTTT. Protein sequence: CASTAGGQIGNSPLHF.

The chain combines TRBV11-2 with TRBJ2-5; TRBD2 matches 12 bases. The CDR3 consists of 16 residues. Trimming at V came to 5 bases and at J to 5 bases, leaving 9 bases not matched to a gene. Germline V gives CDR1 SGHAT, CDR2 FQNNGV. The CDR3 loop is CASSLPLAGGLETQYF. The CDR3 DNA is TGTGCCAGCAGCCTCCCACTAGCGGGGGGACTTGAGACCCAGTACTTC.

The chain is built from TRBV10-2 and TRBJ1-2, with no clear D. Trimming cost V 3 bases and J 6 bases, with 11 bases left between them. There are 13 residues in the CDR3. The germline V gene encodes CDR1 WSHSY and CDR2 SAAADI. The CDR3 region is CASSEAGWDGYTF. The CDR3 DNA reads as TGCGCCAGCAGTGAAGCGGGGTGGGATGGCTACACCTTC.

For this clone: The germline gene is not matched at one end of the junction; a read error may be the cause. Other nucleotide sequences in the sample specify the same CDR3. The chain uses TRBV6-5 and TRBJ1-2; 10 bases map to TRBD1. The CDR3 loop spans 14 amino acids. CDR1 MNHEY and CDR2 SVGAGI come from the germline V gene. The chain's CDR3 is CASSYTGQGDGHTF. CDR3 DNA sequence: TGTGCCAGCAGTTACACAGGACAGGGGGATGGCCACACCTTC.

The V gene is TRBV10-1, the J gene TRBJ2-3, with D uncertain. Germline-derived CDR1 and CDR2 are WNHNN and SYGVQD (reference sequence). This CDR3 is 14 amino acids long. The V end was cut by 6 bases, the J end by 4 bases, with 14 bases between. The CDR3 spells CASSGLPAADTQYF. In DNA form, the CDR3 reads TGCGCCAGCAGCGGTCTTCCTGCGGCAGATACGCAGTATTTT.

A note on this clone: A read error may produce the germline difference seen at one junction end. V usage is TRBV9 and J usage is TRBJ1-3; 7 nucleotides line up with TRBD1. Germline CDR1 reads SGDLS; CDR2 reads YYNGEE. There are 15 residues in the CDR3. CDR3 amino acids: CASSVEGTDGTTIYF. CDR3 DNA: TGTGCCAGCAGCGTAGAAGGGACAGACGGAACCACCATATATTTT.

This clone was counted many times. This sequence joins TRBV7-8 and TRBJ2-5, with a weak D call TRBD2 (5 bases). Germline lookup yields CDR1 SGHVS and CDR2 FQNEAQ. Trimming left V 3 bases short and J 4 bases short, with 15 bases between. This CDR3 contains 15 residues. The CDR3 is CASSLSGGEVETQYF. Here the CDR3 DNA reads TGTGCCAGCAGCTTGAGTGGAGGTGAGGTAGAGACCCAGTACTTC.

CDR3 in DNA: TGTGCCAGCAGCTTGTCGGTCGCAGGGGGCGTTGATTCACCCCTCCACTTT. Its protein product is CASSLSVAGGVDSPLHF. The chain couples TRBV5-6 to TRBJ1-6; 8 bases are shared with TRBD1. The CDR3 sequence is 17 residues long. The J segment lost 8 bases and the V segment lost 1 base, leaving 11 bases of the junction unmatched. From germline, CDR1 is SGHDT and CDR2 YYEEEE.

For the CDR3, the DNA is TGTGCCAGCAGTGACTCTAGCGGGGGGGCCAATGAGCAGTTCTTC. Translating gives CASSDSSGGANEQFF. This chain joins TRBV6-4 and TRBJ2-1, with 11 bases matching TRBD2. Germline V gives CDR1 MRHNA, CDR2 SNTAGT. The ends lost 0 bases at V and 6 bases at J; junction bases unmatched: 1. This CDR3 has 15 residues.

CDR3 region: CASSTSGFQETQYF. CDR3 nucleotides: TGCGCCAGCAGCACTAGCGGGTTCCAAGAGACCCAGTACTTC. V usage is TRBV5-1 and J usage is TRBJ2-5; TRBD2 aligns across 9 bases. There are 14 residues in the CDR3. Trimming cost V 4 bases and J 1 base; bases outside gene matches: 2. Looked up from germline, CDR1 is SGHRS and CDR2 is YFSETQ.

The chain recombines TRBV19 with TRBJ2-7; 8 bases agree with TRBD1. The CDR3 spans 17 residues. Germline V gives CDR1 LNHDA, CDR2 SQIVND (reference sequence). Trimming cost V 6 bases and J 2 bases; bases outside gene matches: 15. CDR3 amino acids: CASRKTGATSLTYEQYF. The CDR3 nucleotides are TGTGCCAGTAGAAAGACAGGGGCGACGAGTCTTACCTACGAGCAGTACTTC.

This chain joins TRBV27 and TRBJ2-3; 8 bases agree with TRBD2. CDR3 length equals 14 residues. V shed 6 bases and J 4 bases; nucleotides not matched to a gene: 6. The germline V gene encodes CDR1 MNHEY and CDR2 SMNVEV (reference sequence). CDR3 protein: CASRGLASADTQYF. In DNA, the CDR3 is TGTGCCAGCAGAGGACTAGCTTCTGCAGATACGCAGTATTTT.

This chain connects TRBV11-3 to TRBJ2-1, with 7 bases matching TRBD2. The CDR3 loop spans 16 amino acids. The J segment lost 1 base and the V segment lost 1 base, leaving 4 bases of the junction unmatched. The germline gives CDR1 SGHNT, CDR2 YENEEA. CDR3 sequence: CASSLGGSGSYNEQFF. The CDR3 DNA is TGTGCCAGCAGCTTAGGCGGGAGTGGTTCCTACAATGAGCAGTTCTTC.

The chain recombines TRBV19 with TRBJ1-1; 7 bases line up with TRBD1. The CDR3 is 15 amino acids. Germline-derived CDR1 and CDR2 are LNHDA and SQIVND (reference sequence). V was pared by 3 bases and J by 0 bases, with 4 bases of the junction left unmatched. DNA for the CDR3: TGTGCCAGTAGTATGTGGACAGGCCTGAACACTGAAGCTTTCTTT. Amino acids: CASSMWTGLNTEAFF.

This clone was counted once. The J gene is TRBJ1-1, the V gene TRBV2, with TRBD1 as a possible D gene (5 bases). The CDR3 sequence is 13 residues long. V was clipped by 4 bases and J by 0 bases, with 6 bases between them. Germline V gene data show CDR1 as SNHLY and CDR2 as FYNNEI. The CDR3 region is CASSGGVNTEAFF. The DNA for the CDR3 is TGTGCCAGCAGTGGGGGGGTGAACACTGAAGCTTTCTTT.

The CDR3 loop reads CASSPQGLVDTQYF. The CDR3 coding sequence is TGTGCCAGCAGCCCACAGGGGTTGGTGGATACGCAGTATTTT. The chain employs TRBV14 and TRBJ2-3, with TRBD1 matching over 7 bases. Germline CDR1 is SGHDN and CDR2 is FVKESK. V shed 4 bases, J shed 6 bases, and the junction held 7 bases outside the gene matches. This CDR3 has 14 residues.

This chain links TRBV4-1 with TRBJ2-5; D is possibly TRBD2 (6 bases). Germline V lookup: CDR1 MGHRA, CDR2 YSYEKL. V lost 4 bases to trimming and J lost 11 bases, with 20 bases between them. CDR3 length: 14 residues. The CDR3 loop is CASSLGTGVGQQYF. The CDR3 DNA sequence: TGCGCCAGCAGCCTCGGGACGGGAGTGGGCCAGCAGTACTTC.

The chain combines TRBV5-4 with TRBJ2-7; 8 bases are a match to TRBD2. V shed 4 bases, J shed 6 bases, and the junction held 9 bases outside the gene matches. The germline CDR1 and CDR2 sequences are SGHNT and YYREEE (reference sequence). CDR3 length: 14 residues. This CDR3 reads CASSPGLAQSEQYF. CDR3 in DNA: TGTGCCAGCAGCCCCGGACTAGCCCAAAGCGAGCAGTACTTC.